The 28 T cell receptor beta chains in this list originate from one sample, sequenced in a study of blood T cells in healthy people across ages (dated by TCRdb to the mid-2010s). Library method: 5' RACE. Data came from an Illumina HiSeq 2500. A second PCR of about 7 to 12 cycles was run with a J-beta primer mix and a sample-barcoded 5' primer. In-frame beta chains were kept once TCRdb had trimmed the public reads at Q25 with fastp and called clones with MiXCR. All rows with the same CDR3 protein become a single entry with the most common DNA and genes. This sample holds roughly 800,000 distinct CDR3 sequences; nearly 60% were observed only once. The ten largest clones take up 20% to 25% of the sample. Sequencing input: blood. Receptors originate from a man aged 25 to 45 in good health.

This clonotype has just one count. V gene TRBV9 combines with J gene TRBJ2-3; possibly TRBD2 for D (6 bases). The CDR3 is made up of 16 amino acids. V lost 0 bases to trimming and J lost 0 bases, with 11 bases between them. Germline values: CDR1 SGDLS, CDR2 YYNGEE. In DNA, the CDR3 is TGTGCCAGCAGCGTAGGTACGGGAGCTAGCACAGATACGCAGTATTTT. Its translation is CASSVGTGASTDTQYF.

CDR3 coding DNA: TGCAGTGCTAGCCCTACAGCTGGGGCCAACGTCCTGACTTTC. Amino acids: CSASPTAGANVLTF. The chain recombines TRBV20-1 with TRBJ2-6; D unclear. The CDR3 totals 14 residues. Germline V lookup: CDR1 DFQATT, CDR2 SNEGSKA (reference sequence). Trimming took off 3 bases at V and 2 bases at J, with 8 bases between the two ends.

The chain couples TRBV15 to TRBJ2-3; 7 nucleotides agree with TRBD2. The V segment lost 1 base and the J segment 6 bases; nucleotides outside the gene matches: 7. Germline CDR1 is LNHNV and CDR2 is YYDKDF (reference sequence). This CDR3 region has 15 residues. Here the CDR3 reads CATSRVPGGPDTQYF. The CDR3 coding sequence is TGTGCCACCAGCAGAGTACCGGGAGGTCCTGATACGCAGTATTTT.

The gene calls are TRBV7-9 and TRBJ2-3; D not resolved. CDR1 SEHNR and CDR2 FQNEAQ come from the germline V gene (reference sequence). V shed 1 base and J shed 1 base, with 6 bases lying between them. The CDR3 consists of 14 residues. The CDR3: CASSLDGRTDTQYF. The DNA of the CDR3 is TGTGCCAGCAGCTTAGACGGGCGCACAGATACGCAGTATTTT.

This chain links TRBV20-1 with TRBJ1-1; D is ambiguous. This CDR3 comprises 15 residues. V lost 0 bases to trimming and J lost 1 base, with 12 bases between them. CDR1 and CDR2 from the germline V gene are DFQATT and SNEGSKA (reference sequence). The chain's CDR3 is CSARELGKANTEAFF. CDR3 sequence (DNA): TGCAGTGCTAGAGAATTAGGAAAGGCGAACACTGAAGCTTTCTTT.

The rearrangement links TRBV6-6 to TRBJ1-2; 7 bases align to TRBD1. Germline values: CDR1 MNHNY, CDR2 SVGAGI (reference sequence). The CDR3 consists of 15 residues. The J segment lost 6 bases and the V segment lost 6 bases, leaving 13 bases of the junction unmatched. In DNA, the CDR3 is TGTGCCAGCAGCGCAGCCCGGGACAGCCCCGATGGCTACACCTTC. As protein: CASSAARDSPDGYTF.

The table lists this clonotype with a few counts. The chain has TRBV5-1 and TRBJ2-5; D possibly corresponds to TRBD1 (7 bases). V gave up 3 bases and J gave up 3 bases, with 12 bases separating them. The CDR3 has 14 amino acids. Germline assignment: CDR1 SGHRS and CDR2 YFSETQ. CDR3 DNA sequence: TGCGCCAGCAGCTGGAGGGGGCCGGAAGAGACCCAGTACTTC. This sequence encodes CASSWRGPEETQYF.

This clonotype was observed a few times. This chain links TRBV10-2 with TRBJ2-7, with D possibly matching TRBD1 (7 bases). The CDR3 spans 16 residues. The germline V gene has CDR1 WSHSY and CDR2 SAAADI. The germline V and J ends were trimmed by 1 base and 1 base, with 14 bases remaining between them. The CDR3 DNA reads TGCGCCAGCAGTGAGTACAGCAGGGGGGTTTCCTACGAGCAGTACTTC. Its translation is CASSEYSRGVSYEQYF.

The chain links TRBV4-3 to TRBJ1-2; TRBD1 is a possible D gene (6 bases). CDR3 length equals 15 residues. Per germline, CDR1 LGHNA and CDR2 YSLEER. Trimming left V 0 bases short and J 7 bases short, with 15 bases between. CDR3 in DNA: TGCGCCAGCAGCCAAGAGAGGCAGGGGTCGGTTGGCTACACCTTC. Protein sequence: CASSQERQGSVGYTF.

V gene TRBV20-1 combines with J gene TRBJ2-5, with D perhaps matching TRBD1 (6 bases). Trimming took off 5 bases at V and 1 base at J, with 8 bases between the two ends. Germline CDR1 DFQATT, CDR2 SNEGSKA (reference sequence). CDR3 length: 12 residues. The CDR3 nucleotides are TGCAGTGCTCTGGACAGCCAAGAGACCCAGTACTTC. Translation gives CSALDSQETQYF.

The chain joins TRBV10-3 to TRBJ2-5, with D tentatively TRBD2 (6 bases). There are 14 residues in the CDR3. The V end was cut by 7 bases, the J end by 11 bases, with 23 bases between. Germline CDR1 is ENHRY and CDR2 is SYGVKD. CDR3: CAIKTWRDWSLQYF. The CDR3 region has the DNA TGTGCCATCAAAACCTGGCGGGACTGGAGCTTACAGTACTTC.

This sequence joins TRBV20-1 and TRBJ2-6; tentative D call: TRBD1 (6 bases). CDR1 is DFQATT and CDR2 is SNEGSKA in the germline V gene (reference sequence). The V end lost 5 bases, the J end lost 4 bases, and 12 bases lay between the germline ends. This CDR3 contains 14 residues. The DNA of the CDR3 is TGCAGTGCTCACAGGGCCTCCGGGGCCAACGTCCTGACTTTC. Translating gives CSAHRASGANVLTF.

The chain is built from TRBV6-6 and TRBJ2-5; D is uncertain. This CDR3 has 15 amino acids. Trimming took 2 bases from V and 2 from J, leaving 12 bases between them. Per the germline V gene, CDR1 is MNHNY and CDR2 is SVGAGI (reference sequence). The CDR3 loop reads CASSYPRERQETQYF. The CDR3 nucleotides are TGTGCCAGCAGTTACCCACGAGAGCGTCAAGAGACCCAGTACTTC.

The chain is built from TRBV2 and TRBJ2-7; D ambiguous. Germline V lookup: CDR1 SNHLY, CDR2 FYNNEI. This CDR3 spans 11 amino acids. V was trimmed by 6 bases and J by 4 bases, leaving 7 bases between them. CDR3 amino acids: CASRQPYEQYF. The DNA of the CDR3 is TGTGCCAGCAGACAGCCTTACGAGCAGTACTTC.

The chain uses TRBV11-1 and TRBJ1-6; no definite D call. The germline V and J ends were trimmed by 5 bases and 7 bases, with 9 bases remaining between them. This CDR3 is 13 amino acids long. Germline V gives CDR1 SGHAT, CDR2 FQDESV (reference sequence). The CDR3 loop reads CASSVSTNSPLHF. DNA of the CDR3: TGTGCCAGCAGCGTTTCAACAAATTCACCCCTCCACTTT.

The genes are TRBV7-8 and TRBJ2-7, with no clear D. The ends were cut back, 1 base at V and 8 bases at J, with 18 bases in the middle. From germline, CDR1 is SGHVS and CDR2 FQNEAQ. This CDR3 spans 15 amino acids. The DNA of the CDR3 is TGTGCCAGCAGCTTAGAAGGCCCCTTCCCCCTACAGCAGTACTTC. Its protein is CASSLEGPFPLQQYF.

This clonotype came up a few times. The chain carries TRBV12-3 or TRBV12-4 and TRBJ2-5; D call uncertain. This CDR3 has 12 residues. V lost 7 bases to trimming and J lost 1 base, with 7 bases between them. Here the CDR3 DNA reads TGTGCCAGCAATATCGGCCAAGAGACCCAGTACTTC. Protein sequence: CASNIGQETQYF.

The rearrangement joins TRBV6-2 or TRBV6-3 to TRBJ2-5; 7 positions agree with TRBD1. This CDR3 is built from 15 residues. From germline, CDR1 is MNHEY and CDR2 SVGEGT. J gave up 2 bases and V 2 bases, and 5 bases lay outside the gene matches. The CDR3 protein is CASSYLQGFQETQYF. For the CDR3, the DNA is TGTGCCAGCAGTTACCTACAGGGGTTTCAAGAGACCCAGTACTTC.

The rearrangement links TRBV7-2 to TRBJ1-2; D uncertain. Per the germline V gene, CDR1 is SGHTA and CDR2 is FQGNSA. With 7 bases removed from V and 8 bases from J, the gap between germline ends came to 17 bases. The CDR3 loop spans 13 amino acids. The DNA for the CDR3 is TGTGCCAGCACCACGGGCAGCAGGAGAGGCTACACCTTC. It specifies CASTTGSRRGYTF.

The chain is built from TRBV4-3 and TRBJ2-7; 10 bases agree with TRBD1. Trimming at V came to 0 bases and at J to 1 base, leaving 3 bases not matched to a gene. This CDR3 region has 16 residues. Germline-derived CDR1 and CDR2 are LGHNA and YSLEER. CDR3: CASSQDGTGASYEQYF. CDR3 bases: TGCGCCAGCAGCCAAGATGGGACAGGGGCGTCCTACGAGCAGTACTTC.

This clonotype was counted between two and nine times. The V gene is TRBV15, the J gene TRBJ1-4, with 10 bases lining up with TRBD1. Per the germline V gene, CDR1 is LNHNV and CDR2 is YYDKDF (reference sequence). CDR3 length equals 15 residues. After removal of 3 bases from V and 8 bases from J, the junction contained 6 bases not matched to a gene. The CDR3 region has the DNA TGTGCCACCAGCAGCCCGGGACAGGGGAGAGAAAAACTGTTTTTT. Amino acid sequence: CATSSPGQGREKLFF.

There are many counts of this clonotype. The gene calls are TRBV14 and TRBJ2-4; D is unclear. This CDR3 has 16 amino acids. Trimming removed 1 base at V and 1 base at J, with 11 bases between. CDR1 and CDR2 from the germline V gene are SGHDN and FVKESK. The CDR3 sequence: CASSQATGSAKNIQYF. CDR3 bases: TGTGCCAGCAGCCAAGCCACGGGTTCGGCCAAAAACATTCAGTACTTC.

This clonotype was seen only a few times. The chain recombines TRBV3-1 with TRBJ2-1; D ambiguous. The germline V and J ends were trimmed by 3 bases and 7 bases, with 10 bases remaining between them. The CDR3 is made up of 13 amino acids. Germline assignment: CDR1 LGHDT and CDR2 YNNKEL (reference sequence). The chain's CDR3 is CASSQMFLNEQFF. CDR3 DNA sequence: TGTGCCAGCAGCCAGATGTTCTTAAATGAGCAGTTCTTC.

V usage is TRBV27 and J usage is TRBJ2-4; 13 nucleotides line up with TRBD2. TRBJ2-7 explains the end of the DNA better; the J call may be wrong. Germline V gene sequence: CDR1 MNHEY, CDR2 SMNVEV (reference sequence). The CDR3 sequence is 16 residues long. The CDR3 DNA follows: TGTGCCAGCAGTTGGAGGGGACTAGCGGGAATCTACGAGCAGTACTTC. This sequence encodes CASSWRGLAGIYEQYF.

In this sample, this clonotype turned up once. The chain employs TRBV20-1 and TRBJ2-1; 8 bases are shared with TRBD2. V was pared by 5 bases and J by 5 bases, with 11 bases of the junction left unmatched. CDR3 length: 15 amino acids. Germline CDR1 is DFQATT and CDR2 is SNEGSKA (reference sequence). The CDR3 region has the DNA TGCAGTGCTCTTACCTTAAGCGGGGGAAACAATGAGCAGTTCTTC. This sequence encodes CSALTLSGGNNEQFF.

There are a few counts of this clonotype. The junction differs from germline at one of its ends, possibly a read error. The genes are TRBV5-1 and TRBJ1-2, with D possibly being TRBD1 (6 bases). The CDR3 length is 15 residues. Looked up from germline, CDR1 is SGHRS and CDR2 is YFSETQ. The CDR3 nucleotides read TGCGCCAGTAGCTTGGAAGGGGGGGCGAGGAATGGCTACACCTTC. It is translated as CASSLEGGARNGYTF.

J is TRBJ2-1 and V is TRBV28; D unclear. This CDR3 region has 14 residues. The germline V and J ends were trimmed by 6 bases and 0 bases, with 9 bases remaining between them. Germline lookup yields CDR1 MDHEN and CDR2 SYDVKM. CDR3 bases: TGTGCCAGCAGGTACCTGAGCTCCTACAATGAGCAGTTCTTC. This codes for CASRYLSSYNEQFF.

This clonotype was recorded many times. The V gene is TRBV11-1, the J gene TRBJ2-7; a possible D gene is TRBD2 (7 bases). This CDR3 region has 15 residues. Looked up from germline, CDR1 is SGHAT and CDR2 is FQDESV (reference sequence). The V and J ends lost 5 bases and 4 bases respectively, with 18 bases between them. CDR3 residues: CASSLRGAGPYEQYF. The CDR3 region has the DNA TGTGCCAGCAGCCTACGGGGGGCCGGACCATACGAGCAGTACTTC.